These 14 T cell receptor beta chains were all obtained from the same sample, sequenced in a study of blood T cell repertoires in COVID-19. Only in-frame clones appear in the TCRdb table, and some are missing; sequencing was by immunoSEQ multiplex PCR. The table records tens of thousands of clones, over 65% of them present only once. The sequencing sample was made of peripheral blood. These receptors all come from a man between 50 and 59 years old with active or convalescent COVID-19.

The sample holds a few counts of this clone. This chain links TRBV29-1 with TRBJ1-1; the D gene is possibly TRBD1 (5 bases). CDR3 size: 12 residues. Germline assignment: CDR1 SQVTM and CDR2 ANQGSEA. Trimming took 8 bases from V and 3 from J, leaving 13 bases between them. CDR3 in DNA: TGCAGCTCCAACCGGGGGGACACTGAAGCTTTCTTT. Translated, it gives CSSNRGDTEAFF.

The CDR3, as DNA: TGTGCCAGCAGGGGACACCAGATCACAGATACGCAGTATTTT. Amino acids: CASRGHQITDTQYF. This chain connects TRBV6-5 to TRBJ2-3; possibly TRBD1 for D (6 bases). CDR3 length: 14 amino acids. Trimming left V 6 bases short and J 2 bases short, with 12 bases between. CDR1 is MNHEY and CDR2 is SVGAGI in the germline V gene.

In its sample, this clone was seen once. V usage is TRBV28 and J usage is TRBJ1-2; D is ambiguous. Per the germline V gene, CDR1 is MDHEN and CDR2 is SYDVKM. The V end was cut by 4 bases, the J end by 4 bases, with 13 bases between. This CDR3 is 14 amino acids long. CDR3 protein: CASSSGMAIYGYTF. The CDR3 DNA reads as TGTGCCAGCAGTTCGGGGATGGCGATCTATGGCTACACCTTC.

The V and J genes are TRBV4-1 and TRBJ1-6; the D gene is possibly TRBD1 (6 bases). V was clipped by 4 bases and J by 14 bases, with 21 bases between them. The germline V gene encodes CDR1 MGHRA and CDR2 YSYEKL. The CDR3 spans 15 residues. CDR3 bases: TGCGCCAGCAGCCCCCCGGCAGGGGTCCTTCGAGCCCTCCACTTT. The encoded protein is CASSPPAGVLRALHF.

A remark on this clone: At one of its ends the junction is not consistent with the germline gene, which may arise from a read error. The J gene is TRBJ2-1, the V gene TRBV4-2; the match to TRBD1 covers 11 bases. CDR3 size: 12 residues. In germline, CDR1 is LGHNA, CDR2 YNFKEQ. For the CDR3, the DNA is TGTGCCAGCAGCCAGGACAGGGGGCATCGGCTCTTC. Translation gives CASSQDRGHRLF.

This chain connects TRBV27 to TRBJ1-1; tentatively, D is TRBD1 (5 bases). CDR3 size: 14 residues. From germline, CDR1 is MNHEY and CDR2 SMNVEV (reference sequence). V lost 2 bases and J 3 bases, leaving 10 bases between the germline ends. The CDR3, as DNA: TGTGCCAGCAGTTTAGGGGGGGAGGACACTGAAGCTTTCTTT. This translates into CASSLGGEDTEAFF.

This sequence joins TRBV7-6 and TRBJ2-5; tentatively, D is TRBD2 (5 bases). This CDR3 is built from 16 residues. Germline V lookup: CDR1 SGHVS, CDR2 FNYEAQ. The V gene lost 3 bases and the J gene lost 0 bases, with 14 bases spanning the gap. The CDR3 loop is CASSLPGLTYQETQYF. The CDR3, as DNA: TGTGCCAGCAGCTTGCCCGGACTGACGTACCAAGAGACCCAGTACTTC.

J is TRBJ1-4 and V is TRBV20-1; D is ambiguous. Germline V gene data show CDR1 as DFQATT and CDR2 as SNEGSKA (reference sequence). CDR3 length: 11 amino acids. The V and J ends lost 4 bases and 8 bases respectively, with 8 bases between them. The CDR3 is CSANGPEKLFF. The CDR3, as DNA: TGCAGTGCTAATGGGCCCGAAAAACTGTTTTTT.

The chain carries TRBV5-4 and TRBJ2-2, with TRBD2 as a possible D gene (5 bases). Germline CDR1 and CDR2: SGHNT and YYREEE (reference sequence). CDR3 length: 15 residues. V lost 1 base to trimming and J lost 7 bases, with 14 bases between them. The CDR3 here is CASSLLDLGFGELFF. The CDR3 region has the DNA TGTGCCAGCAGCTTGCTGGACTTAGGATTCGGGGAGCTGTTTTTT.

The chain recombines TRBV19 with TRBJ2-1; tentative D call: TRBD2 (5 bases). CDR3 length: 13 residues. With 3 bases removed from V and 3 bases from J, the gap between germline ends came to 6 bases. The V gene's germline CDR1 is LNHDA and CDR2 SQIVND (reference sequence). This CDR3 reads CASSMDFYNEQFF. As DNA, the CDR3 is TGTGCCAGTAGTATGGACTTCTACAATGAGCAGTTCTTC. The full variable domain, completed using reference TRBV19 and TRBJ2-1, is DGGITQSPKYLFRKEGQNVTLSCEQNLNHDAMYWYRQDPGQGLRLIYYSQIVNDFQKGDIAEGYSVSREKKESFPLTVTSAQKNPTAFYLCASSMDFYNEQFFGPGTRLTVL.

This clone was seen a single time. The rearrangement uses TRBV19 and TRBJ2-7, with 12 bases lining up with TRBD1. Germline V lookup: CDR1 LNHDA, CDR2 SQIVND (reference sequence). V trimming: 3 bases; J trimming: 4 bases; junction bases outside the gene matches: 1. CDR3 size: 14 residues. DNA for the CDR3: TGTGCCAGTAGTATGGGACAGGGGGCGTACGAGCAGTACTTC. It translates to CASSMGQGAYEQYF.

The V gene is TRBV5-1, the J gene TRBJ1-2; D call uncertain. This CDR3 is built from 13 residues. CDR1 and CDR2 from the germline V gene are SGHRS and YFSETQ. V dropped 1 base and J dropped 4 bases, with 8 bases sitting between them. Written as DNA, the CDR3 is TGCGCCAGCAGCTTGTCTACTTTCTATGGCTACACCTTC. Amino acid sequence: CASSLSTFYGYTF.

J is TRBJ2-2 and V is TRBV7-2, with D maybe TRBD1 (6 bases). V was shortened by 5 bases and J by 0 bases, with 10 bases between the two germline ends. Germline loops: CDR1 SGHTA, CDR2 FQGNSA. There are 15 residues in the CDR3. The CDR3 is CASSPYRANTGELFF. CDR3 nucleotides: TGTGCCAGCAGCCCTTACAGGGCGAACACCGGGGAGCTGTTTTTT. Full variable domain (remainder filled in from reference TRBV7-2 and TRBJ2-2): GAGVSQSPSNKVTEKGKDVELRCDPISGHTALYWYRQSLGQGLEFLIYFQGNSAPDKSGLPSDRFSAERTGGSVSTLTIQRTQQEDSAVYLCASSPYRANTGELFFGEGSRLTVL.

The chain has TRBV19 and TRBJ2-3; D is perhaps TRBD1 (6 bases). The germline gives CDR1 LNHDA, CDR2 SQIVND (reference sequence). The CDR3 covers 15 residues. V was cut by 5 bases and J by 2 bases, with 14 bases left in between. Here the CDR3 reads CASSLTGFSTDTQYF. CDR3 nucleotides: TGTGCCAGTAGTCTCACAGGGTTTTCCACAGATACGCAGTATTTT.